This paragraph reports one T cell receptor (beta chain). Its antigen remains unidentified. Across 18 months, stable Graves' hyperthyroidism was marked by no progression to ophthalmopathy. It was RNA transcripts that yielded the amplified TCR beta CDR3 regions. In the first-round RT-PCR of the TCR CDR3, the HTBI primer set was used. TCRdb called the multiplex PCR reads again in MiXCR, with one record for every CDR3 protein. The data contain fewer than 600,000 distinct CDR3 sequences, about an eighth of them seen just once; the ten biggest clones take up over 15%. This specimen belongs to a study of T cells in Graves' hyperthyroidism and ophthalmopathy. The study's findings and limits: A model using 13 V-J features told ophthalmopathy apart from stable hyperthyroidism.

V shed 1 base and J shed 0 bases, with 16 bases lying between them. The CDR3 totals 17 residues. Germline CDR1 reads SGDLS; CDR2 reads YYNGEE. The chain recombines TRBV9 with TRBJ1-1; D is unresolved. The receptor's source is a woman under 30 with Graves' hyperthyroidism. Sequencing was performed on blood. The DNA of the CDR3 is TGTGCCAGCAGCGTATCGAATGGTGGAGGCCTGAACACTGAAGCTTTCTTT. Translated, it gives CASSVSNGGGLNTEAFF.